A single sample is the source of the 4 T cell receptor beta chains below, sequenced in a study of cytomegalovirus exposure and HLA in healthy donors. In the PCR, 60 Vbeta and 13 Jbeta primers were used. Assay used: immunoSEQ multiplex PCR; TCRdb lists only in-frame clones, some missing. The sample consists of over 200,000 clones, under 90% of them appearing once. The sequenced material came from PBMCs. All receptors come from a human donor in good health.

This chain uses TRBV5-4 with TRBJ1-2; D gene ambiguous. V lost 0 bases and J lost 4, with 13 bases in between. Germline V gene sequence: CDR1 SGHNT, CDR2 YYREEE (reference sequence). This CDR3 spans 15 amino acids. As DNA, the CDR3 is TGTGCCAGCAGCTTGGGGTCCTCGGAGCCCTATGGCTACACCTTC. Protein: CASSLGSSEPYGYTF.

The chain has TRBV7-3 and TRBJ2-5; maybe TRBD2 (5 bases). CDR3 length: 13 residues. Germline-derived CDR1 and CDR2 are SGHTA and FQGTGA. V lost 2 bases and J lost 9, with 13 bases in between. CDR3 in DNA: TGTGCCAGCAGCTTAGAGGGTCAAAGGCCCCAGTACTTC. Its protein is CASSLEGQRPQYF.

The chain links TRBV7-6 to TRBJ2-3; 8 positions agree with TRBD2. The V gene's germline CDR1 is SGHVS and CDR2 FNYEAQ. This CDR3 has 15 amino acids. J gave up 3 bases and V 5 bases, and 7 bases lay outside the gene matches. The CDR3 DNA follows: TGTGCCAGCAGCAGGGGAGCGGGAGCAACAGATACGCAGTATTTT. It yields the protein CASSRGAGATDTQYF.

The rearrangement joins TRBV7-9 to TRBJ2-7; TRBD2 agrees at 7 bases. Germline V gene data show CDR1 as SEHNR and CDR2 as FQNEAQ (reference sequence). The CDR3 is 16 residues long. V shed 0 bases and J 6 bases; nucleotides not matched to a gene: 11. Written as DNA, the CDR3 is TGTGCCAGCAGCTTAGCGGCGGGAGTGGTTTTCAGCGAGCAGTACTTC. Protein: CASSLAAGVVFSEQYF.